The clone carrying this T cell receptor (beta chain) was detected once. CDR3 size: 16 residues. V was clipped by 6 bases and J by 4 bases; unmatched bases: 8. Germline CDR1 MRHNA, CDR2 SNTAGT. Original processing methods: Amplifying reference gene primers gave estimates of nucleated cell counts. Sequencing used immunoSEQ multiplex PCR; TCRdb keeps in-frame clones, though not all of them. From that table come the V and J calls and clone size; the DNA was used to work out D and trimming. The sample contains fewer than 350,000 clones, 86% of which appear only once. The data originate from a study of blood T cell repertoires in COVID-19. Study-level information: Sites in the United States, Italy and Spain provided acute and convalescent COVID-19 samples. Nucleic acid was either cDNA or gDNA, and it came from T cells, B-cell-depleted T cells, or PBMCs.

The rearrangement joins TRBV6-4 to TRBJ2-3, with 12 bases aligning to TRBD2. The source of this sequence is a man aged 40-55 years with active or convalescent COVID-19. Sample: peripheral blood. As DNA, the CDR3 is TGTGCCAGCAGCGTGACTAGCGGGAGAGGTGCAGATACGCAGTATTTT. Protein sequence: CASSVTSGRGADTQYF.